This is a list of T cell receptor beta chains from one sample in a study of a mutant IDH1 vaccine in newly diagnosed glioma. These TCRs are of unknown antigen specificity. The assay was immunoSEQ multiplex PCR, and TCRdb's table has in-frame clones only and misses some. The table includes under 45,000 clones, about 75% detected once. The sequenced sample was PBMCs, obtained from a glioma patient whose treatment included an IDH1 peptide vaccine. The receptor source for this set is a man aged 50 to 60 with glioma. Both conserved end residues are part of each CDR3. The D gene is left open where the match is weak. Rows give clone size only sometimes, using once, few, many, or a class for an expanded clone.

d_gene: TRBD2
j_gene: TRBJ2-5
abundance: once
v_gene: TRBV9
CDR3aa: CASSVEGSGGMIETQYF
CDR3nt: TGTGCCAGCAGCGTAGAGGGTAGCGGGGGGATGATAGAGACCCAGTACTTC

d_gene: NA
j_gene: TRBJ1-2
abundance: once
v_gene: TRBV5-8
CDR3aa: CASSFQNYGYTF
CDR3nt: TGTGCCAGCAGCTTCCAGAACTATGGCTACACCTTC

d_gene: NA
j_gene: TRBJ1-1
abundance: NA
v_gene: TRBV19
CDR3aa: CASRRGNTEAFF
CDR3nt: TGTGCCAGTAGGCGGGGTAACACTGAAGCTTTCTTT

d_gene: NA
j_gene: TRBJ1-2
abundance: NA
v_gene: TRBV10-3
CDR3aa: CAISDPDAYGYTF
CDR3nt: TGTGCCATCAGTGATCCCGACGCCTATGGCTACACCTTC

d_gene: NA
j_gene: TRBJ2-3
abundance: NA
v_gene: TRBV30
CDR3aa: CAYNSGRSTDTQYF
CDR3nt: TGTGCCTATAATAGTGGCCGTAGCACAGATACGCAGTATTTT

d_gene: NA
j_gene: TRBJ2-3
abundance: NA
v_gene: TRBV5-6
CDR3aa: CASSLEVGSTDTQYF
CDR3nt: TGTGCCAGCAGCTTGGAGGTTGGTAGCACAGATACGCAGTATTTT

d_gene: NA
j_gene: TRBJ2-5
abundance: NA
v_gene: TRBV5-4
CDR3aa: CASSLGLAQETQYF
CDR3nt: TGTGCCAGCAGCTTGGGGCTAGCCCAAGAGACCCAGTACTTC

d_gene: TRBD1
j_gene: TRBJ2-7
abundance: many
v_gene: TRBV4-3
CDR3aa: CASSQGTGDYEQYF
CDR3nt: TGCGCCAGCAGCCAGGGGACAGGGGACTACGAGCAGTACTTC

d_gene: TRBD1
j_gene: TRBJ2-3
abundance: NA
v_gene: TRBV2
CDR3aa: CASGRGTGEDTQYF
CDR3nt: TGTGCCAGCGGCCGAGGGACAGGGGAAGATACGCAGTATTTT

d_gene: TRBD1
j_gene: TRBJ1-5
abundance: few
v_gene: TRBV2
CDR3aa: CASSGDRAQPQHF
CDR3nt: TGTGCCAGCAGTGGGGACAGGGCTCAGCCCCAGCATTTT

d_gene: NA
j_gene: TRBJ2-3
abundance: NA
v_gene: TRBV5-6
CDR3aa: CASGRGTSYTQYF
CDR3nt: TGTGCCAGCGGGCGGGGCACAAGTTATACGCAGTATTTT

d_gene: TRBD2
j_gene: TRBJ2-3
abundance: NA
v_gene: TRBV5-6
CDR3aa: CASSWGGLSTDTQYF
CDR3nt: TGTGCCAGCAGTTGGGGGGGGTTAAGCACAGATACGCAGTATTTT

d_gene: TRBD1
j_gene: TRBJ2-2
abundance: once
v_gene: TRBV19
CDR3aa: CASSIGTGTGELFF
CDR3nt: TGTGCCAGTAGTATAGGGACAGGGACCGGGGAGCTGTTTTTT

d_gene: NA
j_gene: TRBJ1-6
abundance: NA
v_gene: TRBV14
CDR3aa: CASSQVGGPNSPLHF
CDR3nt: TGTGCCAGCAGCCAAGTTGGTGGCCCCAATTCACCCCTCCACTTT

d_gene: TRBD1
j_gene: TRBJ2-5
abundance: NA
v_gene: TRBV9
CDR3aa: CASSVGPGQGQETQYF
CDR3nt: TGTGCCAGCAGCGTAGGCCCGGGACAGGGACAAGAGACCCAGTACTTC

d_gene: NA
j_gene: TRBJ2-3
abundance: NA
v_gene: TRBV10-1
CDR3aa: CASSDLQKTATDTQYF
CDR3nt: TGCGCCAGCAGTGACCTACAGAAAACGGCTACAGATACGCAGTATTTT

d_gene: NA
j_gene: TRBJ1-2
abundance: NA
v_gene: TRBV14
CDR3aa: CASSQDVLGSDGYTF
CDR3nt: TGTGCCAGCAGCCAAGACGTCCTGGGGTCGGATGGCTACACCTTC

d_gene: NA
j_gene: TRBJ1-2
abundance: NA
v_gene: TRBV6-1
CDR3aa: CASAHGQAAGGYTF
CDR3nt: TGTGCCAGCGCTCATGGGCAGGCGGCCGGTGGCTACACCTTC

d_gene: NA
j_gene: TRBJ1-2
abundance: few
v_gene: TRBV4-1
CDR3aa: CASSQARNYGYTF
CDR3nt: TGCGCCAGCAGCCAAGCCAGGAACTATGGCTACACCTTC

d_gene: TRBD2
j_gene: TRBJ2-3
abundance: NA
v_gene: TRBV18
CDR3aa: CASPTTTGGDTQYF
CDR3nt: TGTGCCAGCCCGACCACGACGGGGGGAGATACGCAGTATTTT

d_gene: NA
j_gene: TRBJ2-3
abundance: NA
v_gene: TRBV6-5
CDR3aa: CASSWGQDTQYF
CDR3nt: TGTGCCAGCAGTTGGGGGCAGGATACGCAGTATTTT

d_gene: NA
j_gene: TRBJ1-1
abundance: NA
v_gene: TRBV2
CDR3aa: CASSETYFEAFF
CDR3nt: TGTGCCAGCAGTGAAACCTACTTTGAAGCTTTCTTT

d_gene: TRBD1
j_gene: TRBJ1-1
abundance: NA
v_gene: TRBV5-1
CDR3aa: CASSLEGDRGGGTEAFF
CDR3nt: TGCGCCAGCAGCTTGGAAGGGGACAGGGGCGGAGGCACTGAAGCTTTCTTT

d_gene: TRBD1
j_gene: TRBJ2-3
abundance: few
v_gene: TRBV9
CDR3aa: CASSVEGTGLDTQYF
CDR3nt: TGTGCCAGCAGCGTAGAAGGGACAGGATTAGATACGCAGTATTTT

d_gene: NA
j_gene: TRBJ2-5
abundance: few
v_gene: TRBV5-1
CDR3aa: CASSLEGRPPETQYF
CDR3nt: TGCGCCAGCAGCTTGGAAGGGCGTCCCCCGGAGACCCAGTACTTC

d_gene: NA
j_gene: TRBJ2-5
abundance: NA
v_gene: TRBV9
CDR3aa: CASSSGQEGTQYF
CDR3nt: TGTGCCAGCAGCAGTGGACAGGAGGGGACCCAGTACTTC

d_gene: TRBD1
j_gene: TRBJ1-2
abundance: NA
v_gene: TRBV5-5
CDR3aa: CASSLSTPGQRLGGYTF
CDR3nt: TGTGCCAGCAGCTTATCAACTCCGGGACAGAGGTTGGGTGGCTACACCTTC

d_gene: NA
j_gene: TRBJ1-1
abundance: NA
v_gene: TRBV5-6
CDR3aa: CASSLWALNTEAFF
CDR3nt: TGTGCCAGCAGCTTGTGGGCCCTGAACACTGAAGCTTTCTTT

d_gene: NA
j_gene: TRBJ1-3
abundance: few
v_gene: TRBV9
CDR3aa: CASSVEENTIYF
CDR3nt: TGTGCCAGCAGCGTAGAGGAAAACACCATATATTTT

d_gene: NA
j_gene: TRBJ1-2
abundance: NA
v_gene: TRBV27
CDR3aa: CASSSQGGTTYGYTF
CDR3nt: TGTGCCAGCAGTTCCCAAGGGGGGACGACCTATGGCTACACCTTC

d_gene: NA
j_gene: TRBJ2-3
abundance: NA
v_gene: TRBV7-2
CDR3aa: CASSQGYTDTQYF
CDR3nt: TGTGCCAGCAGCCAAGGGTACACAGATACGCAGTATTTT

d_gene: NA
j_gene: TRBJ2-7
abundance: NA
v_gene: TRBV7-2
CDR3aa: CASSLWGSSYEQYF
CDR3nt: TGTGCCAGCAGCTTATGGGGGAGCTCCTACGAGCAGTACTTC

d_gene: TRBD1
j_gene: TRBJ1-6
abundance: NA
v_gene: TRBV7-2
CDR3aa: CASSSQGVASPLHF
CDR3nt: TGTGCCAGCAGCTCGCAGGGGGTCGCGTCACCCCTCCACTTT

d_gene: NA
j_gene: TRBJ2-5
abundance: NA
v_gene: TRBV11-2
CDR3aa: CASSFSPGPLQETQYF
CDR3nt: TGTGCCAGCAGCTTTTCCCCGGGGCCGCTCCAAGAGACCCAGTACTTC

d_gene: NA
j_gene: TRBJ1-5
abundance: NA
v_gene: TRBV20-1
CDR3aa: CSASGGQPQHF
CDR3nt: TGCAGTGCTTCCGGGGGCCAGCCCCAGCATTTT

d_gene: TRBD1
j_gene: TRBJ1-6
abundance: NA
v_gene: TRBV5-1
CDR3aa: CASSQTGVDSPLHF
CDR3nt: TGCGCCAGCAGCCAGACAGGGGTCGACTCACCCCTCCACTTT

d_gene: TRBD1
j_gene: TRBJ1-1
abundance: NA
v_gene: TRBV19
CDR3aa: CASAGDSLNTEAFF
CDR3nt: TGTGCCAGTGCGGGGGACAGCTTGAACACTGAAGCTTTCTTT

d_gene: NA
j_gene: TRBJ2-7
abundance: NA
v_gene: TRBV4-2
CDR3aa: CASSQEMSDSYEQYF
CDR3nt: TGTGCCAGCAGCCAAGAGATGTCAGACTCCTACGAGCAGTACTTC

d_gene: NA
j_gene: TRBJ1-1
abundance: few
v_gene: TRBV5-4
CDR3aa: CASSTQGNTEAFF
CDR3nt: TGTGCCAGCAGCACACAGGGGAACACTGAAGCTTTCTTT

d_gene: NA
j_gene: TRBJ1-1
abundance: medium-sized
v_gene: TRBV2
CDR3aa: CASSEQNMADTEAFF
CDR3nt: TGTGCCAGCAGTGAACAGAACATGGCGGACACTGAAGCTTTCTTT

d_gene: TRBD2
j_gene: TRBJ2-2
abundance: few
v_gene: TRBV4-3
CDR3aa: CASSQDLVSGVPTGELFF
CDR3nt: TGCGCCAGCAGCCAAGATCTTGTCAGCGGGGTCCCCACCGGGGAGCTGTTTTTT